This record covers a single TCR beta chain. Its specificity is unknown. The sample originates from a study of T cell clonotyping in hematopoietic cell transplantation. Overall study: Pretransplant recipient samples were taken after cytoreduction. Study findings and constraints: Higher Inverse Simpson Index values in graft donor and pretransplant recipient predicted broader posttransplant TCR diversity. No sorting was done, leaving CD4 and CD8 contributions mixed.

This CDR3 has 12 residues. Germline values: CDR1 SGHRS, CDR2 YFSETQ. The V end was cut by 1 base, the J end by 6 bases, with 7 bases between. Profiling relied on immunoSEQ multiplex PCR, and the TCRdb table lists in-frame clones only, not all of them. The table records roughly 5,400 clones, around 83% of them present only once. The time point here: recipient sample about 28 days before transplant, after cytoreduction. This TCR was recovered from a man in his sixties with acute myeloid leukemia. Some clones in this sample may be carry-over from other donors' samples. The J gene is TRBJ1-2, the V gene TRBV5-1, with a weak D call TRBD1 (5 bases). The sample here was peripheral blood mononuclear cells, taken before stem cell transplant. The CDR3 nucleotides are TGCGCCAGCAGCTTGTCGGGGGATGGCTACACCTTC. The encoded protein is CASSLSGDGYTF.